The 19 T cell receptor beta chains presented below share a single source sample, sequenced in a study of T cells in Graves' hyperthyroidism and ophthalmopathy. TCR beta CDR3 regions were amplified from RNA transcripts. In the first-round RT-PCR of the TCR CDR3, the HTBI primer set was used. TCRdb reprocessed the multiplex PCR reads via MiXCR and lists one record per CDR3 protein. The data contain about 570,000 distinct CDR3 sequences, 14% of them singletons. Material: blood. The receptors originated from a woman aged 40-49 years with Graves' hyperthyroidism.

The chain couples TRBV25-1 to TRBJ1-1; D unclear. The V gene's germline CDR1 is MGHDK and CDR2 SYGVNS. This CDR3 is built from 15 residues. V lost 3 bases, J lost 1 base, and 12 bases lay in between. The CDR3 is CASSEGTRGNTEAFF. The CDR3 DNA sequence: TGTGCCAGCAGTGAGGGCACACGGGGGAACACTGAAGCTTTCTTT.

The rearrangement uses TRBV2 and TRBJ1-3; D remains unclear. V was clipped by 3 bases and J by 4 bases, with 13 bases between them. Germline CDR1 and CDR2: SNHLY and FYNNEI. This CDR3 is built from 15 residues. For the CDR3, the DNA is TGTGCCAGCAGTGAGTGGGGTTCTCTAGGAAACACCATATATTTT. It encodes CASSEWGSLGNTIYF.

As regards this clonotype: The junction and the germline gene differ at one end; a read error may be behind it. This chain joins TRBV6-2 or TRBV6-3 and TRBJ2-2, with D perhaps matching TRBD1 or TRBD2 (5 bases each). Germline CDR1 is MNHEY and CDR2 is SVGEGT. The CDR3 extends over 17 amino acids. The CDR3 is CASSYSSLEQNTGDLFF. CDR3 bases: TGTGCCAGCAGTTACTCGTCGCTGGAGCAAAACACCGGGGACCTGTTTTTT.

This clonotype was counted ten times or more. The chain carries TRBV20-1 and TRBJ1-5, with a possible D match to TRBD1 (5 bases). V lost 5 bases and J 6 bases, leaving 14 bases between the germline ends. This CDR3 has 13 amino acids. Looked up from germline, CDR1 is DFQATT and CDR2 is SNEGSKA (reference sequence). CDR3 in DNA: TGCAGTGCTCCCCGGGGGGAGGGTCAGCCCCAGCATTTT. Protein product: CSAPRGEGQPQHF.

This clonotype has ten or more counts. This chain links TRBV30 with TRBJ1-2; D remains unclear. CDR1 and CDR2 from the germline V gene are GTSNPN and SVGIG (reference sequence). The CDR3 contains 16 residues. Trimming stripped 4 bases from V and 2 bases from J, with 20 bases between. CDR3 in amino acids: CAWIGLVSAKNYGYTF. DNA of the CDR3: TGTGCCTGGATTGGCTTAGTGTCAGCAAAGAACTATGGCTACACCTTC.

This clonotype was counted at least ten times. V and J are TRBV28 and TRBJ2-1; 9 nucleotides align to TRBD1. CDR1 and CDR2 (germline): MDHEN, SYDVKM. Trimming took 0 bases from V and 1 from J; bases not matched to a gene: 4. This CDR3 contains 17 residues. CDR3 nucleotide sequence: TGTGCCAGCAGTTTATGGACCGGGACAGGGTCCTACAATGAGCAGTTCTTC. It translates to CASSLWTGTGSYNEQFF. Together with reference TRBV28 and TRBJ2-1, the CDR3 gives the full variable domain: DVKVTQSSRYLVKRTGEKVFLECVQDMDHENMFWYRQDPGLGLRLIYFSYDVKMKEKGDIPEGYSVSREKKERFSLILESASTNQTSMYLCASSLWTGTGSYNEQFFGPGTRLTVL.

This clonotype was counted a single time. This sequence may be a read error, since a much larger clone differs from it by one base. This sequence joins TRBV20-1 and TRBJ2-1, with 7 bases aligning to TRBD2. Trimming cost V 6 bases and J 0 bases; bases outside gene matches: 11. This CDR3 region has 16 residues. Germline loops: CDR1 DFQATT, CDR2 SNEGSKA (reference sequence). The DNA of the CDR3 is TGCAGTGCCGGTCCCCTAGCGGTTCTCTCCTACAATGAGCAGTTCTTC. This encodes CSAGPLAVLSYNEQFF.

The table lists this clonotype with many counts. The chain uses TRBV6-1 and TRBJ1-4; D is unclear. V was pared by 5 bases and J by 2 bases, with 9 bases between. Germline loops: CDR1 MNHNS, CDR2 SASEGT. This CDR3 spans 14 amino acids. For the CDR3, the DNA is TGTGCCAGCAGTCCGACCGTTACTAATGAAAAACTGTTTTTT. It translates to CASSPTVTNEKLFF.

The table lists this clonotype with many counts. CDR3 DNA: TGTGCCAGCTCACGGGGACTAGCGGGAGAAGAGACCCAGTACTTC. Translation: CASSRGLAGEETQYF. This chain uses TRBV18 with TRBJ2-5; TRBD2 agrees at 14 bases. V dropped 4 bases and J dropped 3; count of bases not matched to a gene: 1. The CDR3 is made up of 15 amino acids. CDR1 KGHSH and CDR2 LQKENI come from the germline V gene.

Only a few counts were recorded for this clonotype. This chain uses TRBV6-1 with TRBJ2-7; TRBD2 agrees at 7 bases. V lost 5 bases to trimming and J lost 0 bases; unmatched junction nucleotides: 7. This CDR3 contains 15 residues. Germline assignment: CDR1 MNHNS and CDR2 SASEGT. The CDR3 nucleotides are TGTGCCAGCAGTTATATCGCGGGAGCCTCCTACGAGCAGTACTTC. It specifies CASSYIAGASYEQYF.

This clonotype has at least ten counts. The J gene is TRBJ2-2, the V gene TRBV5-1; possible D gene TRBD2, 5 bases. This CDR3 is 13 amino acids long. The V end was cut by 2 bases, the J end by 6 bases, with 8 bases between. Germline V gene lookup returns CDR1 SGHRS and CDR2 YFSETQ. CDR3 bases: TGCGCCAGCAGCTTATCTAGCCCCGGGGAGCTGTTTTTT. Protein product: CASSLSSPGELFF.

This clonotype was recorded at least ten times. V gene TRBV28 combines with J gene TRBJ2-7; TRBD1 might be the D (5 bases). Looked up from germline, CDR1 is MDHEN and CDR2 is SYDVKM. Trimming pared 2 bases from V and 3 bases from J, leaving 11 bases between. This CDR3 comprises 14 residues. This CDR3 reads CASSLRGGYYEQYF. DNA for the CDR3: TGTGCCAGCAGTTTAAGGGGCGGATACTACGAGCAGTACTTC.

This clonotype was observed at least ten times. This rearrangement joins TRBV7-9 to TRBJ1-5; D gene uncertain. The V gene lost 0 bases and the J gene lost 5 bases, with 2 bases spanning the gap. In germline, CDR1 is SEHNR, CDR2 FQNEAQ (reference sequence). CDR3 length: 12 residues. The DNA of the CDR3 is TGTGCCAGCAGCTTAGCAGATCAGCCCCAGCATTTT. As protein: CASSLADQPQHF.

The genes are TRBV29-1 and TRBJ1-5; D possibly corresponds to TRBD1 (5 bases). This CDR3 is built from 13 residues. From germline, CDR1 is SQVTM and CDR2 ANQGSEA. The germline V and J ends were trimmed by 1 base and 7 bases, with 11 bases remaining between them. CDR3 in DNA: TGCAGCGTTGAAGCCTCCGAGGGGCAGCCCCAGCATTTT. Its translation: CSVEASEGQPQHF.

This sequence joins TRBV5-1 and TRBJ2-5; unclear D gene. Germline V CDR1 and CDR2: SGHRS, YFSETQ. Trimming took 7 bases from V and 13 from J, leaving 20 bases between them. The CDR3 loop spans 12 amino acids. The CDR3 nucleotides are TGCGCCAGCGCCGACGAAAGTCAGCCGAGGTACTTC. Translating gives CASADESQPRYF.

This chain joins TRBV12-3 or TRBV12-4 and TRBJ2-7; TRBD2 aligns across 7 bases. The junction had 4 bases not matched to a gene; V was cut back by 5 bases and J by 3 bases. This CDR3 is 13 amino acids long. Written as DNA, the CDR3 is TGTGCCAGCAGTCACGGGAGGATCTACGAGCAGTACTTC. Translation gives CASSHGRIYEQYF.

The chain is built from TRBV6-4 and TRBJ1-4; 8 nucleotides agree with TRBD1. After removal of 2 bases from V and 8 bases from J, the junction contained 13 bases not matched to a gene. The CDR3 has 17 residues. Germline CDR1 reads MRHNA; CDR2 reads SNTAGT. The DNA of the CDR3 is TGTGCCAGCAGTGACCCCGCCGAGAGACAGGGGCAAGAAAAACTGTTTTTT. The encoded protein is CASSDPAERQGQEKLFF.

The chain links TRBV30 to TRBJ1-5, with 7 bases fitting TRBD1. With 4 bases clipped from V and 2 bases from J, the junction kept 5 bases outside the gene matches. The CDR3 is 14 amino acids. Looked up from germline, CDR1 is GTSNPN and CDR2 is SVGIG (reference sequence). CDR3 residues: CAWTTGARNQPQHF. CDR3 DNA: TGTGCCTGGACAACAGGGGCCCGCAATCAGCCCCAGCATTTT. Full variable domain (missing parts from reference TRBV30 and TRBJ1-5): SQTIHQWPATLVQPVGSPLSLECTVEGTSNPNLYWYRQAAGRGLQLLFYSVGIGQISSEVPQNLSASRPQDRQFILSSKKLLLSDSGFYLCAWTTGARNQPQHFGDGTRLSIL.

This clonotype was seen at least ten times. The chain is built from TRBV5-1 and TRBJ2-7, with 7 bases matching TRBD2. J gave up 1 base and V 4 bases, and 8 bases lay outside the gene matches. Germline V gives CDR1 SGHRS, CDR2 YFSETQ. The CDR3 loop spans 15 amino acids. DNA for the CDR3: TGCGCCAGCAGCCCGACTGGGACTACATCCTACGAGCAGTACTTC. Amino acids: CASSPTGTTSYEQYF.